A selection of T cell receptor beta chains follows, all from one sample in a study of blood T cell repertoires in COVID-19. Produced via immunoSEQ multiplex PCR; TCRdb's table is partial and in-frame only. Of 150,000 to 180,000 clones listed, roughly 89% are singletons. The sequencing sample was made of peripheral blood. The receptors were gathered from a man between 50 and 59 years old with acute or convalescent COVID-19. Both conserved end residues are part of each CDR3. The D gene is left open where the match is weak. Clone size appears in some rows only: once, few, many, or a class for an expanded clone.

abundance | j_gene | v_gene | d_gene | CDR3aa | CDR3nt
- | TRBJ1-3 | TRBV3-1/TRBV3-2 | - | CASSQVDRLQGNTIYF | TGTGCCAGCAGCCAGGTGGACAGACTACAAGGAAACACCATATATTTT
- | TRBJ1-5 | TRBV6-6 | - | CASRPSGFSNQPQHF | TGTGCCAGCAGGCCATCAGGTTTTAGCAATCAGCCCCAGCATTTT
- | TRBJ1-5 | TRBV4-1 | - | CASSSLAGQPQHF | TGCGCCAGCAGCTCCTTGGCAGGTCAGCCCCAGCATTTT
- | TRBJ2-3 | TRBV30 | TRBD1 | CAWATGGVDTQYF | TGTGCCTGGGCGACAGGGGGCGTGGATACGCAGTATTTT
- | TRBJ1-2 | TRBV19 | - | CASTILSESYYGYTF | TGTGCCAGTACCATTCTTTCGGAGTCTTACTATGGCTACACCTTC
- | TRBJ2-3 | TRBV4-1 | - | CASSQTRSGPTDTQYF | TGCGCCAGCAGCCAAACGAGGAGCGGCCCCACAGATACGCAGTATTTT
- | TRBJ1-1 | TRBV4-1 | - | CASSPRTVNTEAFF | TGCGCCAGCAGCCCCCGGACAGTGAACACTGAAGCTTTCTTT
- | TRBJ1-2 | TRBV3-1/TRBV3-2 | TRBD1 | CASQGGYGYTF | TGTGCCAGCCAAGGGGGCTACGGCTACACCTTC
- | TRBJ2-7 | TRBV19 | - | CASSIGTRREQYF | TGTGCCAGTAGTATAGGGACTCGACGCGAGCAGTACTTC
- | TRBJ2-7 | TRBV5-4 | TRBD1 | CASSSRDRVFGEQYF | TGTGCCAGCAGCTCCCGGGACAGGGTGTTCGGCGAGCAGTACTTC
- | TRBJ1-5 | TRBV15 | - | CATSRDLQGHQPQHF | TGTGCCACCAGCAGAGATCTACAGGGTCATCAGCCCCAGCATTTT
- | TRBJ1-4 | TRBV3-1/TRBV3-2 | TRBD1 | CASSQTGEEKLFF | TGTGCCAGCAGCCAAACAGGGGAGGAAAAACTGTTTTTT
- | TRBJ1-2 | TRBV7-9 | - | CASSLARASYGYTF | TGTGCCAGCAGCTTGGCCAGGGCCAGCTATGGCTACACCTTC
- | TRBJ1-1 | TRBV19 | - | CASSISPGTTLYTEAFF | TGTGCCAGTAGTATCAGTCCCGGGACAACCTTATACACTGAAGCTTTCTTT
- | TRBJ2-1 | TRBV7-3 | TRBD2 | CASSPSGGRALNEQFF | TGTGCCAGCAGCCCAAGCGGCGGGAGGGCCTTAAATGAGCAGTTCTTC
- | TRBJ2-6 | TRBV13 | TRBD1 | CASSFNLGTGVTGANVLTF | TGTGCCAGCAGCTTCAACCTTGGGACAGGGGTTACAGGGGCCAACGTCCTGACTTTC
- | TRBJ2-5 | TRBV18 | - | CASSPPSPQPVTQYF | TGTGCCAGCTCACCTCCGAGTCCACAGCCGGTGACCCAGTACTTC
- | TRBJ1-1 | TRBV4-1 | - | CASRKLRNTEAFF | TGCGCCAGCCGGAAACTACGGAACACTGAAGCTTTCTTT
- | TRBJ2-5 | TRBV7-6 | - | CASSLGTGLQETQYF | TGTGCCAGCAGCTTGGGAACAGGGCTACAAGAGACCCAGTACTTC
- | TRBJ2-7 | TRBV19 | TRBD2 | CASKETSGGSYEQYF | TGTGCCAGTAAGGAGACTAGCGGGGGCTCCTACGAGCAGTACTTC
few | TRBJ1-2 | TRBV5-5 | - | CASSQETGNYGYTF | TGTGCCAGCAGCCAAGAGACGGGGAATTATGGCTACACCTTC
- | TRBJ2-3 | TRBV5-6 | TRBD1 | CASSSDRVASTDTQYF | TGTGCCAGCAGCTCGGACAGGGTGGCTAGCACAGATACGCAGTATTTT
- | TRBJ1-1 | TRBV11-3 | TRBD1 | CASSEQGAYTEAFF | TGTGCCAGCAGCGAACAGGGGGCGTACACTGAAGCTTTCTTT
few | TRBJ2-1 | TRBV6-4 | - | CASSDQTGEQFF | TGTGCCAGCAGTGACCAGACTGGTGAGCAGTTCTTC
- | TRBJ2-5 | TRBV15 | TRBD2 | CATSRVAGVGETQYF | TGTGCCACCAGCAGAGTTGCGGGGGTCGGGGAGACCCAGTACTTC
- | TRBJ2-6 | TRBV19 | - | CASSIGTASGANVLTF | TGTGCCAGTAGTATAGGGACAGCCTCTGGGGCCAACGTCCTGACTTTC
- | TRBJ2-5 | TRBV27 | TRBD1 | CASSRDRGETQYF | TGTGCCAGCAGTAGGGACAGGGGCGAGACCCAGTACTTC
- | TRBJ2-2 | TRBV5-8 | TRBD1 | CASRPPGQGSTGELFF | TGTGCCAGCAGACCTCCGGGACAGGGGAGCACCGGGGAGCTGTTTTTT
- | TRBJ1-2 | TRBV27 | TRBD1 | CASSLWGTGGDYGYTF | TGTGCCAGCAGTTTATGGGGGACAGGGGGCGATTATGGCTACACCTTC
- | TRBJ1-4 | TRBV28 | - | CASSLSGGWSEKLFF | TGTGCCAGCAGTTTATCAGGAGGGTGGAGTGAAAAACTGTTTTTT
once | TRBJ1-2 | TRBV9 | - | CASSSQGLGYGYTF | TGTGCCAGCAGCTCACAGGGTCTCGGCTATGGCTACACCTTC
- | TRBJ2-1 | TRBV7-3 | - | CASSLGGRTASRYNEQFF | TGTGCCAGCAGCTTAGGGGGTAGGACAGCGAGTCGATACAATGAGCAGTTCTTC
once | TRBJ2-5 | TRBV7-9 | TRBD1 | CASSTGQGTGEETQYF | TGTGCCAGCAGCACCGGACAGGGCACCGGTGAAGAGACCCAGTACTTC
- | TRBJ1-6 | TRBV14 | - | CASSPTAATASSYNSPLHF | TGTGCCAGCAGCCCGACTGCCGCGACAGCGAGCTCCTATAATTCACCCCTCCACTTT
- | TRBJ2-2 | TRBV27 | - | CASSLWSASGGELFF | TGTGCCAGCAGTTTATGGAGCGCTTCGGGGGGGGAGCTGTTTTTT